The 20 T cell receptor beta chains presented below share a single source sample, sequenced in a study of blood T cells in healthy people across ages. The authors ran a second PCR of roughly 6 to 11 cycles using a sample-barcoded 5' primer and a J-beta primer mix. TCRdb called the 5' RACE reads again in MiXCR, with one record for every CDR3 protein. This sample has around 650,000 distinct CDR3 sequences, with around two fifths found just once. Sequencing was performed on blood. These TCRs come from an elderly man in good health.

As DNA, the CDR3 is TGTGCCAGCAGCCAAGAGGTGGATAATGAGCAGTTCTTC. Its translation is CASSQEVDNEQFF. The chain employs TRBV3-1 and TRBJ2-1, with D unresolved. V lost 0 bases and J 7 bases, leaving 7 bases between the germline ends. From germline, CDR1 is LGHDT and CDR2 YNNKEL (reference sequence). This CDR3 contains 13 residues.

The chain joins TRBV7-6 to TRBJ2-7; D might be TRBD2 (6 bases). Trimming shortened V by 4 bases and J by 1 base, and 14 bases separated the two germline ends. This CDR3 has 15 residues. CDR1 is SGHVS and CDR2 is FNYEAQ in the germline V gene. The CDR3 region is CASSSISGGSYEQYF. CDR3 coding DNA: TGTGCCAGCAGCTCTATTAGCGGAGGGTCCTACGAGCAGTACTTC.

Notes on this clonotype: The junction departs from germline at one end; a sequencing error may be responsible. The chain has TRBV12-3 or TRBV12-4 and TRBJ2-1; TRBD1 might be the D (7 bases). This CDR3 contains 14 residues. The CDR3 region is CANSLAQGGNEQFF. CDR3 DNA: TGTGCCAACAGTTTAGCCCAGGGGGGCAATGAGCAGTTCTTC.

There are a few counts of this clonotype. In DNA form, the CDR3 reads TGTGCCAGCAGTCGACAAGACGGAAGGAACTATGGCTACACCTTC. Amino acids: CASSRQDGRNYGYTF. The V and J genes are TRBV6-5 and TRBJ1-2; the D is unclear. Per germline, CDR1 MNHEY and CDR2 SVGAGI. V lost 5 bases and J 2 bases, leaving 15 bases between the germline ends. The CDR3 spans 15 residues.

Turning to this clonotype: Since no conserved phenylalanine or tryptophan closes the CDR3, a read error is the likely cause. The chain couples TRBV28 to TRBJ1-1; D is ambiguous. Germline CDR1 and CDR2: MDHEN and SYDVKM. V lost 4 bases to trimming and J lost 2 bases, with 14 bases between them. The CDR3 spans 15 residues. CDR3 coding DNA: TGTGCCAGCAGTTCCACCGGAACAGTCAACACTGAAGCTTTCTCT. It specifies CASSSTGTVNTEAFS.

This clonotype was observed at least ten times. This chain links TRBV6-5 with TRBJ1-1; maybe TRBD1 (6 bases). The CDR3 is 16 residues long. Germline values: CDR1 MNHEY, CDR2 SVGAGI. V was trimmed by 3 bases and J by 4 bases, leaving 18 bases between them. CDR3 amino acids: CASSYLGAGSGTEAFF. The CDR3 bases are TGTGCCAGCAGTTATTTGGGGGCAGGGTCGGGCACTGAAGCTTTCTTT.

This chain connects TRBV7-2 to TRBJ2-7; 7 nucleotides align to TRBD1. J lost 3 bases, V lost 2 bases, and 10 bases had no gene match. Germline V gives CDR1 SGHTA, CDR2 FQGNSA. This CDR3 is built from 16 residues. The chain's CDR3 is CASSLPGRGQIYEQYF. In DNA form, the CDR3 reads TGTGCCAGCAGCTTACCCGGTCGGGGACAGATCTACGAGCAGTACTTC.

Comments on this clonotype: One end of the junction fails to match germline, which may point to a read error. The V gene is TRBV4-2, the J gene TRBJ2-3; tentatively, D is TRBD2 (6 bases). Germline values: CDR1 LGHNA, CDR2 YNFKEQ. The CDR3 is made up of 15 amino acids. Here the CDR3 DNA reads TGTGCCAGCAGCCAAGATTACACTAGCACAGATGCGCAGTATTTT. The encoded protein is CASSQDYTSTDAQYF.

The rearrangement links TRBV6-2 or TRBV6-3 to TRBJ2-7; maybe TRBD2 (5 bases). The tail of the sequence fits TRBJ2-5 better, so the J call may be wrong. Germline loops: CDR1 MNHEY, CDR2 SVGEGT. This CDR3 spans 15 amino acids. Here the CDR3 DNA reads TGTGCCAGCACCCTGGACGGGGTTGTTGGAGAGACCCAGTACTTC. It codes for CASTLDGVVGETQYF.

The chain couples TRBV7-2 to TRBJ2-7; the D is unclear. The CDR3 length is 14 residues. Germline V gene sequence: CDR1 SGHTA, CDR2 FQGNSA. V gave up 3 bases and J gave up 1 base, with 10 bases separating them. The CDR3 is CASSFNDISYEQYF. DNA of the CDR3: TGTGCCAGCAGCTTTAATGACATTTCCTACGAGCAGTACTTC.

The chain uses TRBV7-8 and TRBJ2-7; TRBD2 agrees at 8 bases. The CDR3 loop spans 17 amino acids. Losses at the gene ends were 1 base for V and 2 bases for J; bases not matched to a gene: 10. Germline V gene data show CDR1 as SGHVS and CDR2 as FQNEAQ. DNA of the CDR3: TGTGCCAGCAGCTTAGGTGGTAGCGGGGCCTCGACCTACGAGCAGTACTTC. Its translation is CASSLGGSGASTYEQYF. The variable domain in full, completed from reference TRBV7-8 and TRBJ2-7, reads GAGVSQSPRYKVAKRGQDVALRCDPISGHVSLFWYQQALGQGPEFLTYFQNEAQLDKSGLPSDRFFAERPEGSVSTLKIQRTQQEDSAVYLCASSLGGSGASTYEQYFGPGTRLTVT.

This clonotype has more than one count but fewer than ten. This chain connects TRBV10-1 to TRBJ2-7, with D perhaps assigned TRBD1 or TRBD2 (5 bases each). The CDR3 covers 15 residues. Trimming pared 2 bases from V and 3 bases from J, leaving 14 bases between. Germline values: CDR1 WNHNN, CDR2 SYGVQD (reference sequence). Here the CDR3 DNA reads TGCGCCAGCAGTGAGGCGAGGGGCGCGTTCTACGAGCAGTACTTC. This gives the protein CASSEARGAFYEQYF.

The CDR3 loop is CASDLLGSGDTQYF. CDR3 nucleotide sequence: TGTGCCAGCGACCTACTAGGGTCGGGAGATACGCAGTATTTT. This chain links TRBV3-1 with TRBJ2-3; D may be TRBD2 (5 bases). CDR3 length equals 14 residues. V lost 8 bases to trimming and J lost 5 bases, with 17 bases between them. Germline V gives CDR1 LGHDT, CDR2 YNNKEL (reference sequence).

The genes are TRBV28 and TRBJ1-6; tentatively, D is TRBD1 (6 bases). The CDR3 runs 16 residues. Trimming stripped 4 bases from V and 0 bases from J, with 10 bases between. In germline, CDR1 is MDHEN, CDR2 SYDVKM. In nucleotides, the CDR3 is TGTGCCAGCAGTTCAGGGGCGAGCTCCTATAATTCACCCCTCCACTTT. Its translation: CASSSGASSYNSPLHF.

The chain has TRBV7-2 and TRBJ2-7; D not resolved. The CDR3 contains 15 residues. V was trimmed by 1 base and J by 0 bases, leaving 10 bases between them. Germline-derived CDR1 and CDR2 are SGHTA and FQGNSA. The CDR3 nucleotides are TGTGCCAGCAGCTTAGGACCGGATCCCTCCTACGAGCAGTACTTC. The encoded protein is CASSLGPDPSYEQYF.

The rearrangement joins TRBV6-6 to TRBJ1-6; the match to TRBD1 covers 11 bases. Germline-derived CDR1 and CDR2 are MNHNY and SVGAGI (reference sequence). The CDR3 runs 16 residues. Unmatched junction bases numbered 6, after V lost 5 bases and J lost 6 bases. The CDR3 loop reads CASSPGQGAANSPLHF. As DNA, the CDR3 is TGTGCCAGCAGTCCTGGACAGGGGGCAGCTAATTCACCCCTCCACTTT.

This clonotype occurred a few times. The CDR3 bases are TGTGCCAGCAGCTTGAGGCAGGCGCATGGCTACACCTTC. Its protein product is CASSLRQAHGYTF. V is TRBV7-8 and J is TRBJ1-2; no reliable D call. V was cut by 3 bases and J by 6 bases, with 11 bases left in between. CDR3 length: 13 amino acids. CDR1 is SGHVS, CDR2 FQNEAQ, per germline.

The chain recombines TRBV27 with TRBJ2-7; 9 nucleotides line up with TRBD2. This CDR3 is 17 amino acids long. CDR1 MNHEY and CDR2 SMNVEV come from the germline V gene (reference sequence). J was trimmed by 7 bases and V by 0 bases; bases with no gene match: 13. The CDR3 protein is CASSLSGGGGGSEEQYF. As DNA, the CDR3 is TGTGCCAGCAGTTTATCGGGTGGCGGGGGGGGATCAGAAGAGCAGTACTTC.

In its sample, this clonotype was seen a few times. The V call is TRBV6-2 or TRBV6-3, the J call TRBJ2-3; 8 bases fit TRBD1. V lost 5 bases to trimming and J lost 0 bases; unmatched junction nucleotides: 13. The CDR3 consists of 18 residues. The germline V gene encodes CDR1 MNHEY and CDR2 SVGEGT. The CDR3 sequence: CASSRQGRQGMSTDTQYF. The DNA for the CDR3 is TGTGCCAGCAGTCGCCAGGGTCGACAGGGGATGAGCACAGATACGCAGTATTTT.

The CDR3 sequence: CASSGTGGRTEAFF. CDR3 nucleotide sequence: TGTGCCAGCAGCGGGACAGGGGGCCGTACTGAAGCTTTCTTT. The chain couples TRBV7-9 to TRBJ1-1, with TRBD1 matching over 12 bases. V lost 5 bases to trimming and J lost 5 bases; unmatched junction nucleotides: 3. From germline, CDR1 is SEHNR and CDR2 FQNEAQ (reference sequence). The CDR3 spans 14 residues. Using reference TRBV7-9 and TRBJ1-1 for the parts outside the CDR3, the full variable domain is DTGVSQNPRHKITKRGQNVTFRCDPISEHNRLYWYRQTLGQGPEFLTYFQNEAQLEKSRLLSDRFSAERPKGSFSTLEIQRTEQGDSAMYLCASSGTGGRTEAFFGQGTRLTVV.